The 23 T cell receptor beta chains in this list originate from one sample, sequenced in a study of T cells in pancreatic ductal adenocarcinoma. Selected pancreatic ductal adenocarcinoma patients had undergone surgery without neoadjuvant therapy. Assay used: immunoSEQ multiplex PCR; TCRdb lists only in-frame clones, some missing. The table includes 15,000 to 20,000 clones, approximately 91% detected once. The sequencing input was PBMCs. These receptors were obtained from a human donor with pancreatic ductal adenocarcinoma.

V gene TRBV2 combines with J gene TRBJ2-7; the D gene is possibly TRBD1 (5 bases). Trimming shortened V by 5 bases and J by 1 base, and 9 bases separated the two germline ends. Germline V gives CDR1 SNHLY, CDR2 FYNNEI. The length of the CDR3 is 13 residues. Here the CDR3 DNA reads TGTGCCAGCAGTCCGCGACAGTCCTACGAGCAGTACTTC. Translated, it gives CASSPRQSYEQYF. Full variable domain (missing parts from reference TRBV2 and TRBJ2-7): EPEVTQTPSHQVTQMGQEVILRCVPISNHLYFYWYRQILGQKVEFLVSFYNNEISEKSEIFDDQFSVERPDGSNFTLKIRSTKLEDSAMYFCASSPRQSYEQYFGPGTRLTVT.

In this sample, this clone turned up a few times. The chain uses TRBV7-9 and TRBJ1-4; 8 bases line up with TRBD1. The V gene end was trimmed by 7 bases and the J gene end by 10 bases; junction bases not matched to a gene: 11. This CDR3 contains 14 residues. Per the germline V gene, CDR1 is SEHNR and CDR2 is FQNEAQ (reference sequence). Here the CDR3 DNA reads TGTGCCAGCACGGAAGGACAGGGAGGTTCAAAACTGTTTTTT. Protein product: CASTEGQGGSKLFF.

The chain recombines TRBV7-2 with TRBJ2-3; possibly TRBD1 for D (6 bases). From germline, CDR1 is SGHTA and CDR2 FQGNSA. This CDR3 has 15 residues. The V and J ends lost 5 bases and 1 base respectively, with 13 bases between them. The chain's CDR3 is CASSPWDTGTDTQYF. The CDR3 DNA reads TGTGCCAGCAGCCCATGGGACACTGGCACAGATACGCAGTATTTT.

The CDR3 reads CASSRWGGPSTDTQYF. CDR3 DNA sequence: TGTGCCAGTAGTCGGTGGGGGGGTCCAAGCACAGATACGCAGTATTTT. The genes are TRBV19 and TRBJ2-3; TRBD2 agrees at 7 bases. The CDR3 runs 16 residues. CDR1 and CDR2 from the germline V gene are LNHDA and SQIVND (reference sequence). The V and J ends lost 5 bases and 0 bases, in that order; junction bases with no gene match: 8.

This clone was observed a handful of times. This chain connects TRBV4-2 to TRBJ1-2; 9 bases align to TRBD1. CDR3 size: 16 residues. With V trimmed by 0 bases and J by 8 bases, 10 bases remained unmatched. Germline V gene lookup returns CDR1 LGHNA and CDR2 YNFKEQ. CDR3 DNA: TGTGCCAGCAGCCAAGATCTTGGACAGGGGAGTCGGGGCTACACCTTC. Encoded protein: CASSQDLGQGSRGYTF.

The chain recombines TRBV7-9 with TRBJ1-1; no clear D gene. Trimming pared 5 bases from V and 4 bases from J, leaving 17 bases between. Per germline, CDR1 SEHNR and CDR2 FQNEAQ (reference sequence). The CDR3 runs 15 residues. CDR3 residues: CASSPRGIRSTEAFF. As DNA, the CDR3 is TGTGCCAGCAGCCCCCGAGGGATAAGGAGCACTGAAGCTTTCTTT.

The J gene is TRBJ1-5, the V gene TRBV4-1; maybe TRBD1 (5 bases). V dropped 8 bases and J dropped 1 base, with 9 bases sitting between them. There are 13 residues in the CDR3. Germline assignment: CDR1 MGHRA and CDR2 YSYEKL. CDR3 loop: CASPRGSNQPQHF. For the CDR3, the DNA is TGCGCCAGCCCCCGGGGGAGCAATCAGCCCCAGCATTTT.

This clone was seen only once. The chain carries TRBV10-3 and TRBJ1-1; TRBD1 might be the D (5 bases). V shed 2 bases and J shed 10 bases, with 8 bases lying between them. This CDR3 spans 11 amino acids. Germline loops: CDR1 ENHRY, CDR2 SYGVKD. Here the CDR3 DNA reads TGTGCCATCAGTGAGGGGAGGGGAGCTTTCTTT. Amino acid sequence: CAISEGRGAFF.

The CDR3 spells CASSPPLMSSYNEQFF. The DNA for the CDR3 is TGTGCCAGCTCACCACCCCTAATGAGCTCCTACAATGAGCAGTTCTTC. The rearrangement joins TRBV18 to TRBJ2-1; D is undetermined. CDR1 is KGHSH, CDR2 LQKENI, per germline. This CDR3 contains 16 residues. The V and J ends lost 0 bases and 0 bases respectively, with 9 bases between them.

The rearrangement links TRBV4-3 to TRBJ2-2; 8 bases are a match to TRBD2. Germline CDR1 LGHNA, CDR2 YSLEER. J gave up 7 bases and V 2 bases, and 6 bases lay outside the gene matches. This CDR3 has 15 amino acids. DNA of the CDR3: TGCGCCAGCAGCCAAAGGGCGGGAGGTCGCGGGGAGCTGTTTTTT. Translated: CASSQRAGGRGELFF.

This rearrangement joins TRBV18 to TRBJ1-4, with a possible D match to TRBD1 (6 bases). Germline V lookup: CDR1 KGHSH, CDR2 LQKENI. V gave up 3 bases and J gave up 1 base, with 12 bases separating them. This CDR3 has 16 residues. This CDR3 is CASSPGQYLTNEKLFF. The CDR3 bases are TGTGCCAGCTCACCCGGACAGTATTTAACTAATGAAAAACTGTTTTTT.

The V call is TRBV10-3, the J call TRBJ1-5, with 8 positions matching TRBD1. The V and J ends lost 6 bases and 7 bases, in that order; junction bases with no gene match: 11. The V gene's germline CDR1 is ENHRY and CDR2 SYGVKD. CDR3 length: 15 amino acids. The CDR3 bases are TGTGCCATCAGCGAAAATGGACAGGGAGTACAGCCCCAGCATTTT. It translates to CAISENGQGVQPQHF.

This CDR3 is CASSLSGIDTQYF. The CDR3 nucleotides are TGTGCCAGCAGCTTATCCGGGATAGATACGCAGTATTTT. The gene calls are TRBV7-8 and TRBJ2-3, with D possibly TRBD2 on 5 matching bases. V lost 2 bases, J lost 5 bases, and 8 bases lay in between. The CDR3 totals 13 residues. Looked up from germline, CDR1 is SGHVS and CDR2 is FQNEAQ.

The CDR3: CASSLGTNTDTQYF. CDR3 DNA: TGTGCCAGCAGCCTTGGGACTAACACAGATACGCAGTATTTT. The rearrangement links TRBV7-2 to TRBJ2-3, with 7 bases that match TRBD2. After removal of 5 bases from V and 2 bases from J, the junction contained 4 bases not matched to a gene. The germline V gene encodes CDR1 SGHTA and CDR2 FQGNSA. This CDR3 region has 14 residues.

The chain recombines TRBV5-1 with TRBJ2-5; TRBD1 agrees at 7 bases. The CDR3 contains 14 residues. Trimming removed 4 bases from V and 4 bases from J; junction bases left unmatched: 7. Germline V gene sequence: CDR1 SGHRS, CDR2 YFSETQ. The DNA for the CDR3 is TGCGCCAGCAGCCGGAGACAGGGTTTAGAGACCCAGTACTTC. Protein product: CASSRRQGLETQYF.

The CDR3: CASSSGGTSNYGYTF. As DNA, the CDR3 is TGTGCCAGCAGTTCGGGAGGGACATCTAACTATGGCTACACCTTC. The chain uses TRBV28 and TRBJ1-2, with D possibly TRBD1 on 6 matching bases. Trimming stripped 4 bases from V and 0 bases from J, with 12 bases between. Germline V gives CDR1 MDHEN, CDR2 SYDVKM. The CDR3 totals 15 residues.

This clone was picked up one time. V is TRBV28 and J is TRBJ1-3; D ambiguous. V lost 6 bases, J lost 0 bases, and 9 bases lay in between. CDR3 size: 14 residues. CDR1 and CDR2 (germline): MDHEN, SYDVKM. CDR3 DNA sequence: TGTGCCAGCAGCAGTCCAGGCTCTGGAAACACCATATATTTT. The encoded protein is CASSSPGSGNTIYF.

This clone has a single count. CDR3 sequence reads: CASSQQGQGTTQPQHF. CDR3 DNA sequence: TGTGCCAGCTCACAACAGGGACAGGGAACTACTCAGCCCCAGCATTTT. The rearrangement uses TRBV18 and TRBJ1-5, with 9 bases identical to TRBD1. The ends lost 4 bases at V and 6 bases at J; junction bases unmatched: 10. CDR1 and CDR2 from the germline V gene are KGHSH and LQKENI. CDR3 size: 16 residues.

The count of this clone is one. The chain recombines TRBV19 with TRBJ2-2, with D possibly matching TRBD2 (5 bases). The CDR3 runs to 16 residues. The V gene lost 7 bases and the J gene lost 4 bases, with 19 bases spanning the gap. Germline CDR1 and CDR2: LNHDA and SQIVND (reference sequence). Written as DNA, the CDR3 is TGTGCCAGTAAAGGCCTGACCGATCGGGGCACCGGGGAGCTGTTTTTT. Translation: CASKGLTDRGTGELFF.

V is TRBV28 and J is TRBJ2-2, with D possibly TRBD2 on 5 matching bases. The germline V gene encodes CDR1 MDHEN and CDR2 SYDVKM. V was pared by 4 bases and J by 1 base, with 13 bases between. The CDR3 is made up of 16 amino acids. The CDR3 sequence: CASSSVERWNTGELFF. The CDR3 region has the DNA TGTGCCAGCAGTTCCGTGGAGCGGTGGAACACCGGGGAGCTGTTTTTT.

The CDR3 DNA reads TGTGCCAGCAGCGGTGGAACGGCTCTTCGGGGTTCACCCCTCCACTTT. It specifies CASSGGTALRGSPLHF. The rearrangement links TRBV5-6 to TRBJ1-6; D is unresolved. V lost 4 bases and J lost 9, with 20 bases in between. Germline CDR1 SGHDT, CDR2 YYEEEE. CDR3 length: 16 amino acids.

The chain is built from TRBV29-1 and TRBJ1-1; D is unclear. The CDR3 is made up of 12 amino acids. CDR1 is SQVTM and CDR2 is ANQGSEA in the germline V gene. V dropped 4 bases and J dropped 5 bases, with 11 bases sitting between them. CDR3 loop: CSVVEGGTEAFF. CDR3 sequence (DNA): TGCAGCGTTGTAGAGGGAGGGACTGAAGCTTTCTTT.

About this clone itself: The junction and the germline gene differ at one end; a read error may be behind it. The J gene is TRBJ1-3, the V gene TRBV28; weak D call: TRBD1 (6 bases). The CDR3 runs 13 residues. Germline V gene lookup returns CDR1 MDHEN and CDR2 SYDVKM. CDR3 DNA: TGTGCCAGCAGTTTATCAAGGGGGGGGTTGGTATCTTTT. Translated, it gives CASSLSRGGLVSF.